The rows below give T cell receptor beta chains drawn from one sample of a study of shared clonotypes between healthy human individuals. Sequencing used immunoSEQ multiplex PCR; TCRdb keeps in-frame clones, though not all of them. The profile covers about 1.5 million clones, with roughly 96% appearing a single time and roughly 1.2% taken by the ten largest. The sample taken for sequencing was naive CD4+ T cells sorted from blood. The receptors shown here come from a man aged 25-40 years in good health. The CDR3 runs from the conserved cysteine through the conserved F or W. A D gene is named only where the DNA matches it firmly. Some rows mark clone size as missing; the rest say once, few, many or name a class of expanded clone.

V gene	J gene	D gene	clone size	CDR3 protein	CDR3 DNA
TRBV7-2	TRBJ2-7	TRBD2	-	CASSSWTSGYEQYF	TGTGCCAGCAGCTCCTGGACTAGCGGATACGAGCAGTACTTC
TRBV5-4	TRBJ2-3	-	-	CASSPNGFTDTQYF	TGTGCCAGCAGCCCAAATGGCTTCACAGATACGCAGTATTTT
TRBV6-5	TRBJ1-1	TRBD1	once	CASSLDRVNTEAFF	TGTGCCAGCAGCCTGGACAGGGTGAACACTGAAGCTTTCTTT
TRBV6-5	TRBJ2-3	-	-	CASSYFGAGTLDTQYF	TGTGCCAGCAGTTACTTTGGGGCCGGGACTTTAGATACGCAGTATTTT
TRBV10-3	TRBJ2-5	TRBD2	-	CATRGEAGVEETQYF	TGTGCCACCAGGGGAGAAGCGGGAGTGGAGGAGACCCAGTACTTC
TRBV9	TRBJ2-5	-	once	CASSGTGQETQYF	TGTGCCAGCAGCGGGACGGGTCAAGAGACCCAGTACTTC
TRBV7-8	TRBJ2-7	TRBD2	-	CASSEGVLAGVHEQYF	TGTGCCAGCAGCGAAGGAGTACTAGCGGGAGTTCACGAGCAGTACTTC
TRBV2	TRBJ2-5	TRBD1	-	CASMGTDSQETQYF	TGTGCCAGCATGGGGACAGACAGCCAAGAGACCCAGTACTTC
TRBV6-4	TRBJ1-2	TRBD1	-	CASSAETGTFYGYTF	TGTGCCAGCAGTGCCGAGACAGGGACTTTCTATGGCTACACCTTC
TRBV10-2	TRBJ2-1	TRBD2	-	CASSEAGGPYEQFF	TGCGCCAGCAGTGAGGCGGGAGGGCCCTATGAGCAGTTCTTC
TRBV5-1	TRBJ2-1	-	-	CASSLDGFEQFF	TGCGCCAGCAGCTTGGATGGGTTTGAGCAGTTCTTC
TRBV18	TRBJ2-1	-	-	CASSLGGNEQFF	TGTGCCAGCTCCCTGGGGGGTAATGAGCAGTTCTTC
TRBV9	TRBJ2-7	-	-	CASSVAAGPPYEQYF	TGTGCCAGCAGCGTAGCAGCAGGGCCCCCCTACGAGCAGTACTTC
TRBV10-1	TRBJ2-7	-	-	CASSESGRTKQYF	TGCGCCAGCAGTGAGTCAGGTAGGACGAAACAGTACTTC
TRBV5-1	TRBJ2-2	TRBD2	-	CASSITPGGGELFF	TGCGCCAGCAGCATAACCCCGGGGGGCGGGGAGCTGTTTTTT
TRBV25-1	TRBJ1-2	-	once	CASSVEGIFPYGYTF	TGTGCCAGCAGTGTAGAGGGGATTTTCCCCTATGGCTACACCTTC
TRBV30	TRBJ2-2	TRBD2	-	CAWTSGRPLNTGELFF	TGTGCCTGGACTAGCGGGAGGCCGCTGAACACCGGGGAGCTGTTTTTT
TRBV5-1	TRBJ2-5	-	-	CASSLRQTGTQETQYF	TGCGCCAGCAGCTTGCGCCAGACAGGCACACAAGAGACCCAGTACTTC
TRBV9	TRBJ2-2	-	-	CASSYGLVSTGELFF	TGTGCCAGCAGCTATGGGCTTGTGAGTACCGGGGAGCTGTTTTTT
TRBV28	TRBJ1-5	-	-	CASSPGTRNQPQHF	TGTGCCAGCAGCCCAGGGACGAGAAATCAGCCCCAGCATTTT
TRBV9	TRBJ2-7	-	-	CASSGWKGQRTYEQYF	TGTGCCAGCAGCGGGTGGAAAGGCCAAAGAACCTACGAGCAGTACTTC
TRBV29-1	TRBJ2-1	-	once	CSVIRIGGPGNEQFF	TGCAGCGTTATTAGAATCGGGGGACCGGGTAATGAGCAGTTCTTC
TRBV18	TRBJ2-5	TRBD1	few	CASSPRPGQGSSQYF	TGTGCCAGCTCACCGCGGCCGGGACAGGGTTCGTCCCAGTACTTC
TRBV6-1	TRBJ2-7	-	-	CASMSGPSYEQYF	TGTGCCAGCATGAGCGGGCCCTCCTACGAGCAGTACTTC
TRBV9	TRBJ2-1	-	-	CASSVGFGLVANEQFF	TGTGCCAGCAGCGTAGGATTCGGTCTGGTCGCCAATGAGCAGTTCTTC
TRBV5-4	TRBJ1-3	-	-	CASSLGVSSGNTIYF	TGTGCCAGCAGCTTGGGCGTAAGCTCTGGAAACACCATATATTTT
TRBV7-9	TRBJ1-4	-	few	CASSFDRQAGEKLFF	TGTGCCAGCAGCTTTGACCGACAGGCCGGAGAAAAACTGTTTTTT
TRBV5-1	TRBJ2-7	TRBD2	once	CASSLAGGSAYEQYF	TGCGCCAGCAGCTTGGCCGGGGGGAGCGCCTACGAGCAGTACTTC
TRBV7-9	TRBJ1-2	-	-	CASSLDLGQSANYGYTF	TGTGCCAGCAGCTTAGACTTAGGTCAATCAGCTAACTATGGCTACACCTTC
TRBV6-1	TRBJ1-2	TRBD1	-	CASRRTGNYGYTF	TGTGCCAGCAGACGGACAGGGAACTATGGCTACACCTTC
TRBV5-4	TRBJ1-2	-	-	CASSLGKPIGYTF	TGTGCCAGCAGCTTGGGGAAACCTATTGGCTACACCTTC
TRBV27	TRBJ2-7	-	-	CASSRRGFYEQYF	TGTGCCAGCAGTCGTCGGGGTTTCTACGAGCAGTACTTC
TRBV5-8	TRBJ1-1	-	-	CASSLEGFRAAFF	TGTGCCAGCAGCTTGGAAGGTTTTAGGGCGGCTTTCTTT
TRBV14	TRBJ2-1	TRBD2	-	CASSRIAGVLVEQFF	TGTGCCAGCAGCCGAATAGCGGGAGTACTGGTTGAGCAGTTCTTC
TRBV4-3	TRBJ2-2	TRBD2	once	CASSQAPSGGPNTGELFF	TGCGCCAGCAGCCAAGCTCCTAGCGGAGGACCGAACACCGGGGAGCTGTTTTTT
TRBV6-5	TRBJ2-7	TRBD1	-	CASSLGQGFEQYF	TGTGCCAGCAGTTTGGGACAGGGGTTCGAGCAGTACTTC
TRBV27	TRBJ2-7	-	-	CASRGGAYEQYF	TGTGCCAGCAGGGGAGGAGCCTACGAGCAGTACTTC